This T cell receptor (beta chain) originates from a study of shared clonotypes between healthy human individuals. General study results and limits: A reduction in generation probabilities was seen for non-shared clonotypes relative to those shared by all four donors.

Every subset had its genomic DNA shared out evenly among several immunoSEQ plates. A roughly 200 ng quantity of DNA, about 30,000 T cell genomes, went into the sorted-subset replicate PCRs. Using immunoSEQ multiplex PCR, the repertoire was profiled, and TCRdb retains in-frame clones only, with some absent. This sample has 1,500,000 or so clones; more than 95% occur once, and the top ten carry about 1%. Germline V CDR1 and CDR2: SGHNT, YENEEA. CDR3 size: 14 residues. The V and J ends lost 5 bases and 9 bases, in that order; junction bases with no gene match: 10. Concerning this clone: As yet, its antigen is unknown.

The sequenced sample was naive CD4+ T cells sorted from blood. The subset denotes: CD45RA+ positively selected. This receptor was obtained from a young man in good health. V gene TRBV11-3 combines with J gene TRBJ2-1, with 7 positions matching TRBD1. CDR3 nucleotides: TGTGCCAGCAGCCCGGACAGGATTCGGGCTGAGCAGTTCTTC. Protein sequence: CASSPDRIRAEQFF.